The T cell receptor (beta chain) described here comes from a study of T cells after yellow fever vaccination. Researchers made TCR cDNA using 5'RACE template switching, and this step added a universal primer site and UMIs. A single record per CDR3 protein comes from TCRdb applying MiXCR to the 5' RACE reads. The sample lists under 600,000 distinct CDR3 sequences, 21% occurring once. Study-level findings and limits: Clonotypes found in both CD4 and CD8 compartments made up a small share. Contamination of FACS-sorted repertoires by abundant clonotypes from the bulk population could occur. Reappearance after the booster was seen for most primary-vaccination clones, at 95% to 97% CD4 and 75% to 90% CD8.

The CDR3 sequence is 16 residues long. Germline assignment: CDR1 DFQATT and CDR2 SNEGSKA (reference sequence). J gave up 3 bases and V 7 bases, and 12 bases lay outside the gene matches. There are a few counts of this clonotype. Its antigen is not identified. The specimen was PBMCs, collected roughly 20 days after the first yellow fever vaccination. V usage is TRBV20-1 and J usage is TRBJ2-3, with 11 bases identical to TRBD2. This TCR came from a man between 18 and 35 years old who received the YFV17D yellow fever vaccine. The CDR3, as DNA: TGCAGTGTTGCCTCTGGGACTAGCGGAGCTACAGATACGCAGTATTTT. This codes for CSVASGTSGATDTQYF.